The entry that follows covers one TCR beta chain sequence. This clonotype occurred many times. Its antigen is still unknown. Base qualities are not recorded, but no much larger clone differs from it by a single base. Moderately to severely active disease, a Clinical Activity Score of at least 3, a NOSPECS grade of at least 4, and a duration under 3 months were present in ophthalmopathy patients. Patients with uncontrolled infections, other autoimmune diseases, pregnancy or lactation were excluded. Clinical symptoms, serum thyroxine and TRAb, thyroid ultrasound, and orbital computed tomography formed the basis for the diagnoses. PBMCs were separated from roughly 9.6 ml of fresh peripheral blood using Ficoll-Paque density gradient centrifugation. Total RNA was extracted with Trizol reagent, and quality was checked on an Agilent 2100 Bioanalyzer. The TCR beta CDR3 regions were amplified from the RNA transcripts. The first round of RT-PCR for the TCR CDR3 was performed with the HTBI primer set and the Qiagen OneStep RT-PCR kit. The libraries were constructed in a second round of multiplex PCR and then size-selected and purified. Paired-end sequencing of the libraries was performed with 100 bp reads on an Illumina HiSeq2000. The original pipeline was this. SOAPnuke was used to process the raw data, with reads discarded if the reads contained adapters or uncalled bases, had a mean Phred below 15, or lacked an exact constant-primer or identifier match. High-quality paired reads were merged with COPE v1.2.5, and unique nucleotide sequences were defined as clonotypes. MiTCR v1.1 was used to align the clonotypes against IMGT TRBV, TRBD and TRBJ reference segments. The analysis was restricted to V-J combinations with a frequency above 0.0001, which together covered around 99% of the repertoires. A TCS score was defined as the ratio between F50 (clonal expansion) and ExV (chaos), using BLOSUM62-based TCRdist between CDR3 peptides within each V-J. Welch's t-statistics and random forest reduced several hundred V-J features to about 13, which were used in a naive Bayes classifier (R e1071). TCRdb handled the public reads itself, with Q25 trimming in fastp and clone calling in MiXCR, and kept productive beta chains. Rows matching on CDR3 protein sequence are summarized as one entry with the most common DNA and genes. These V and J calls rely on TCRdb rather than the paper's analysis. A total of 450,000 to 550,000 distinct CDR3 sequences appear in this sample, around a quarter of them only once. Roughly 12% of the sample is in the top ten clones.

The data stem from a study of T cells in Graves' hyperthyroidism and ophthalmopathy (dated by TCRdb to between 2017 and 2020). Regarding the research as a whole: Peripheral blood samples were taken at the time of initial diagnosis, prior to any treatment. A discovery cohort of around 100 patients, about 44 with Graves' ophthalmopathy and 57 with stable Graves' hyperthyroidism, was used to find distinguishing TCR V-J signatures. An independent validation cohort of about 20 hyperthyroidism patients and over 15 patients who later progressed to ophthalmopathy tested prospective prediction of ophthalmopathy. For training and testing, the approximately 97 patients in the discovery cohort were randomly divided in a 7:3 ratio. In addition, the study compared T-cell repertoires in thyroid tissue and in blood from several Graves' hyperthyroidism patients. Following sampling, methimazole starting at 30 mg daily was given to hyperthyroidism patients, and high-dose intravenous methylprednisolone was given to ophthalmopathy patients. TCR Vbeta CDR3 sequencing of fewer than 150 peripheral blood samples (more than 40 ophthalmopathy, 75 hyperthyroidism and roughly 17 progressor patients) is reported in the paper.

Results and caveats for the whole study, not just this receptor: In validation, progression to ophthalmopathy was predicted by the model with around 70% sensitivity and 72.22% specificity, a median of about 6.4 months before onset. Sample size was not statistically predetermined, and investigators were not blinded to group allocation. Most expanded thyroid clonotypes (frequency above 0.001) were also detected in blood, a finding suggesting that blood repertoires may reflect thyroid immune responses. In cross-validation, a model built on a 13 V-J signature told ophthalmopathy apart from stable hyperthyroidism with 85% to 90% sensitivity and roughly 83% specificity, and in testing the same model reached 80%/75%.

For CDR1 and CDR2, the germline V gene (reference sequence) lists DFQATT and SNEGSKA. The junction shows trimming of 1 base on V and 1 base on J, plus 8 bases between the germline ends. Taken from cysteine to phenylalanine, the CDR3 has 14 residues. Solely the CDR3 DNA is kept, with 42 bases framed from the first base. Sequencing was carried out using blood. The sequence came from a woman in her twenties or thirties with Graves' ophthalmopathy. The chain was built from TRBV20-1 and TRBJ1-3; no D segment can be confidently identified. The CDR3 is CSARVLGSGNTIYF. The nucleotide sequence reads as follows: TGCAGTGCTAGAGTTCTGGGGTCTGGAAACACCATATATTTT.